The 9 T cell receptor beta chains given below trace back to one sample, sequenced in a study of metastatic and nonmetastatic thyroid tumors. Among the patients, none had received any treatment before thyroid surgery. TCRdb reanalyzed the PCR reads with MiXCR. The sample lists approximately 14,000 clones, 25% to 35% seen once, with 45% to 50% in the top ten. What was sequenced was tumor tissue. The receptor set was obtained from a male donor with papillary thyroid cancer or a benign thyroid nodule (not recorded which). Some clones in this sample may be carry-over from other donors' samples.

V is TRBV10-2 and J is TRBJ2-3, with D perhaps matching TRBD2 (5 bases). Trimming pared 7 bases from V and 3 bases from J, leaving 14 bases between. Germline CDR1 is WSHSY and CDR2 is SAAADI. The CDR3 contains 14 residues. The CDR3 DNA is TGCGCCAGCAAGTATCGGGGTAAGACAGATACGCAGTATTTT. Its protein is CASKYRGKTDTQYF.

This clone has a count of ten or more. The CDR3 coding sequence is TGTGCCAGCTCACCACTTACGTCAGCCGGAACTAACTATGGCTACACCTTC. Translating it yields CASSPLTSAGTNYGYTF. This chain links TRBV18 with TRBJ1-2; D gene unclear. Trimming removed 1 base from V and 0 bases from J, with 15 bases in between. Per germline, CDR1 KGHSH and CDR2 LQKENI. The CDR3 extends over 17 amino acids.

V usage is TRBV6-1 and J usage is TRBJ1-2; D is possibly TRBD1 (6 bases). Germline loops: CDR1 MNHNS, CDR2 SASEGT. The CDR3 consists of 14 residues. Trimming removed 7 bases at V and 8 bases at J, with 20 bases between. The CDR3 DNA sequence: TGTGCCAGCACCCCGGCCGTACAGGGCTTCGGCTACACCTTC. It yields the protein CASTPAVQGFGYTF.

This clone has just one count. This chain joins TRBV11-2 and TRBJ2-1, with D unresolved. CDR1 SGHAT and CDR2 FQNNGV come from the germline V gene. There are 11 residues in the CDR3. V dropped 9 bases and J dropped 3 bases, with 6 bases sitting between them. The CDR3 DNA sequence: TGTGCCAGTAAAGGCTACAATGAGCAGTTCTTC. Residues: CASKGYNEQFF.

This clone was detected ten times or more. This sequence joins TRBV7-2 and TRBJ1-5; D might be TRBD1 (5 bases). The ends were cut back, 5 bases at V and 4 bases at J, with 12 bases in the middle. This CDR3 comprises 14 residues. Per germline, CDR1 SGHTA and CDR2 FQGNSA. The CDR3 DNA reads as TGTGCCAGCAGCCAGGGAAGTCCTAATCAGCCCCAGCATTTT. Protein product: CASSQGSPNQPQHF.

This clone is medium-sized in the sample. The gene calls are TRBV6-1 and TRBJ2-7; 10 nucleotides agree with TRBD2. V was pared by 4 bases and J by 6 bases, with 6 bases of the junction left unmatched. CDR3 length equals 14 residues. In germline, CDR1 is MNHNS, CDR2 SASEGT. CDR3 amino acids: CASSATSGITEQYF. The CDR3 nucleotides are TGTGCCAGCAGTGCTACTAGCGGGATCACCGAGCAGTACTTC.

This clone was detected a few times. The final CDR3 position lacks the conserved phenylalanine or tryptophan, pointing to a likely read error. V is TRBV10-1 and J is TRBJ2-2; weak D call: TRBD2 (6 bases). The length of the CDR3 is 13 residues. Trimming cost V 4 bases and J 6 bases, with 9 bases left between them. The germline V gene encodes CDR1 WNHNN and CDR2 SYGVQD (reference sequence). CDR3 nucleotide sequence: TGCGCCAGCAGTGGTCGGGAGTCCGGGGAGCTGTTTCTT. The encoded protein is CASSGRESGELFL.

This clone was seen a single time. This chain connects TRBV5-1 to TRBJ2-7; TRBD2 might be the D (6 bases). V shed 4 bases and J shed 2 bases, with 22 bases lying between them. This CDR3 comprises 17 residues. From germline, CDR1 is SGHRS and CDR2 YFSETQ. This chain's CDR3 is CASSPRLEGSSAYEQYF. The CDR3 region has the DNA TGCGCCAGCAGCCCCCGTTTGGAGGGTAGTAGCGCCTACGAGCAGTACTTC.

This clone was picked up a small number of times. V is TRBV27 and J is TRBJ2-7; D is uncertain. CDR3 length equals 17 residues. The V and J ends lost 0 bases and 1 base respectively, with 16 bases between them. In germline, CDR1 is MNHEY, CDR2 SMNVEV (reference sequence). CDR3 sequence: CASSLSTIRSGSYEQYF. In DNA form, the CDR3 reads TGTGCCAGCAGTTTATCCACCATCAGGTCCGGTTCCTACGAGCAGTACTTC.